These 9 T cell receptor beta chains share one sample of origin, sequenced in a study of blood T cells in healthy people across ages. Combining a sample-barcoded 5' primer with a J-beta primer mix, a second PCR ran for roughly 7 to 11 cycles. Each CDR3 protein is one row after TCRdb ran MiXCR on the 5' RACE reads. The sample lists about 1.7 million distinct CDR3 sequences; 28% were seen once. Sequenced: blood. These receptors were obtained from a woman in her 30s in good health.

The J gene is TRBJ1-2, the V gene TRBV19; a weak D match, TRBD1 (6 bases). V was cut by 3 bases and J by 8 bases, with 16 bases left in between. The CDR3 sequence is 14 residues long. CDR1 and CDR2 (germline): LNHDA, SQIVND (reference sequence). The CDR3 nucleotides read TGTGCCAGTAGTATCCGGGACACCGGTTCCGGCTACACCTTC. Translation: CASSIRDTGSGYTF.

The rearrangement joins TRBV29-1 to TRBJ1-1, with D uncertain. V shed 2 bases and J shed 1 base, with 8 bases lying between them. This CDR3 is built from 13 residues. Germline V gene lookup returns CDR1 SQVTM and CDR2 ANQGSEA. CDR3 in amino acids: CSVERVQNTEAFF. CDR3 nucleotides: TGCAGCGTTGAACGGGTCCAGAACACTGAAGCTTTCTTT. Drawing the rest from reference TRBV29-1 and TRBJ1-1, the complete variable domain is SAVISQKPSRDICQRGTSLTIQCQVDSQVTMMFWYRQQPGQSLTLIATANQGSEATYESGFVIDKFPISRPNLTFSTLTVSNMSPEDSSIYLCSVERVQNTEAFFGQGTRLTVV.

J is TRBJ2-4 and V is TRBV7-2, with 11 bases fitting TRBD2. The J segment lost 7 bases and the V segment lost 7 bases, leaving 15 bases of the junction unmatched. Looked up from germline, CDR1 is SGHTA and CDR2 is FQGNSA. This CDR3 is 17 amino acids long. The CDR3 region has the DNA TGTGCCAGCACCCCAACTAGCGGGGGAGGGCTCGGGAACATTCAGTACTTC. This codes for CASTPTSGGGLGNIQYF.

The table lists this clonotype with many counts. The chain links TRBV20-1 to TRBJ2-1, with 12 nucleotides matching TRBD2. There are 15 residues in the CDR3. Trimming removed 5 bases from V and 10 bases from J; junction bases left unmatched: 12. CDR1 and CDR2 (germline): DFQATT, SNEGSKA (reference sequence). CDR3 residues: CSARTSGRPTGEQFF. The CDR3 DNA follows: TGCAGTGCTCGAACTAGCGGGAGGCCCACCGGGGAGCAGTTCTTC.

This clonotype was seen only a few times. This chain links TRBV3-1 with TRBJ2-1; perhaps TRBD2 as D (5 bases). The CDR3 contains 15 residues. Germline assignment: CDR1 LGHDT and CDR2 YNNKEL (reference sequence). Trimming pared 8 bases from V and 5 bases from J, leaving 19 bases between. This CDR3 reads CASCRSDSRDNEQFF. DNA of the CDR3: TGTGCCAGCTGCCGGTCGGACTCCCGGGACAATGAGCAGTTCTTC.

The chain employs TRBV6-5 and TRBJ1-2; 7 nucleotides match TRBD1. This CDR3 contains 14 residues. Germline CDR1 and CDR2: MNHEY and SVGAGI. V dropped 2 bases and J dropped 3; count of bases not matched to a gene: 3. The CDR3 DNA is TGTGCCAGCAGTTACCGGGACAGATACTATGGCTACACCTTC. Translating gives CASSYRDRYYGYTF.

This chain links TRBV9 with TRBJ1-2; tentatively, D is TRBD1 (5 bases). The CDR3 loop spans 11 amino acids. CDR1 and CDR2 (germline): SGDLS, YYNGEE. V was shortened by 6 bases and J by 6 bases, with 9 bases between the two germline ends. DNA of the CDR3: TGTGCCAGCACCGGGACGGATGGCTACACCTTC. This encodes CASTGTDGYTF.

This clonotype was seen a handful of times. The V and J genes are TRBV7-7 and TRBJ2-5; TRBD1 agrees at 9 bases. Per the germline V gene, CDR1 is SSHAT and CDR2 is FNYEAQ (reference sequence). CDR3 size: 15 residues. The V and J ends lost 2 bases and 5 bases, in that order; junction bases with no gene match: 6. CDR3 protein: CASSLQDRGRETQYF. The CDR3 DNA follows: TGTGCCAGCAGCTTACAGGACAGGGGCCGGGAGACCCAGTACTTC. The full variable domain, its missing parts supplied by reference TRBV7-7 and TRBJ2-5, is GAGVSQSPRYKVTKRGQDVTLRCDPISSHATLYWYQQALGQGPEFLTYFNYEAQPDKSGLPSDRFSAERPEGSISTLTIQRTEQRDSAMYRCASSLQDRGRETQYFGPGTRLLVL.

This clonotype has just a few counts. The CDR3 DNA is TGTGCCAGCACCCCTGAGAACGAGCAGTACTTC. Amino acid sequence: CASTPENEQYF. This rearrangement joins TRBV11-1 to TRBJ2-7, with D hard to call. V was pared by 7 bases and J by 5 bases, with 9 bases between. The V gene's germline CDR1 is SGHAT and CDR2 FQDESV (reference sequence). This CDR3 spans 11 amino acids.